This TCR beta chain was sequenced for a study of blood T cell repertoires in COVID-19. The overall study: Sites across the United States, Italy and Spain contributed samples from acute and convalescent COVID-19. In each case, the material was cDNA or gDNA derived from T cells, B-cell-depleted T cells, or PBMCs.

As processed by the authors: For nucleated cells, counts were estimated from reference gene primer amplification. TCRdb's copy holds only in-frame clones and misses some; the assay was immunoSEQ multiplex PCR. That table is the source of V, J and clone size, and D and trimming were worked out from the DNA. The sample contains 57,000 or so clones, 88% of which appear only once. V was pared by 4 bases and J by 1 base, with 11 bases between. The CDR3 runs to 14 residues. Per the germline V gene, CDR1 is PRHDT and CDR2 is FYEKMQ (reference sequence). Sequenced input: peripheral blood. The TCR comes from a woman aged 45-60 years with active or convalescent COVID-19. V and J are TRBV13 and TRBJ2-7; tentative D call: TRBD1 (5 bases). Here the CDR3 DNA reads TGTGCCAGCAGCTCCCCGACAGTTTCCTACGAGCAGTACTTC. Translating it yields CASSSPTVSYEQYF.